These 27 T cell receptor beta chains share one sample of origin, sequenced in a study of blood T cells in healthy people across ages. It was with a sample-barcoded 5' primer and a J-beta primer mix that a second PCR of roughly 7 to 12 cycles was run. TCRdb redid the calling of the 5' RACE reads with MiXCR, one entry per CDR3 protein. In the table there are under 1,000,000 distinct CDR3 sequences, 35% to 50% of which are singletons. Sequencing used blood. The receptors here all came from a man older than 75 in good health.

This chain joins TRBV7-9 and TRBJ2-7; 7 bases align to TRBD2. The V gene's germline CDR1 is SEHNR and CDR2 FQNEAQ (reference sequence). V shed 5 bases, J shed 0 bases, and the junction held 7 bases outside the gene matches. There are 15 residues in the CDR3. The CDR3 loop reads CASSPPGLNSYEQYF. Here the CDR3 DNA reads TGTGCCAGCAGCCCTCCGGGACTAAACTCCTACGAGCAGTACTTC.

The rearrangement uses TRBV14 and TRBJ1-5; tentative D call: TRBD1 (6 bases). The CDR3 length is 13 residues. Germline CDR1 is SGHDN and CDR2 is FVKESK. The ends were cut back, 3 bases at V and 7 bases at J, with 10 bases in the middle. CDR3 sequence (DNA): TGTGCCAGCAGCCAGTGGCAGGGGCAGCCCCAGCATTTT. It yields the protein CASSQWQGQPQHF.

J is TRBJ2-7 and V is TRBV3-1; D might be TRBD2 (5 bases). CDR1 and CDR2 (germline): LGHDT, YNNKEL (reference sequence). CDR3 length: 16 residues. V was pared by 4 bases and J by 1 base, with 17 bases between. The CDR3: CASSPKWGSVSYEQYF. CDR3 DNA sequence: TGTGCCAGCAGCCCCAAGTGGGGTAGCGTATCCTACGAGCAGTACTTC.

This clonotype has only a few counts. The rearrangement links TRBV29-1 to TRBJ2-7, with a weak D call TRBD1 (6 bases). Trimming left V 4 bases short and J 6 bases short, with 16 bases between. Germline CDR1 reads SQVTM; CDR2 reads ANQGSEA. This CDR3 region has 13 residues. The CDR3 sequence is CSVGTVGSGEQYF. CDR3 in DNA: TGCAGCGTTGGGACAGTGGGTTCCGGCGAGCAGTACTTC.

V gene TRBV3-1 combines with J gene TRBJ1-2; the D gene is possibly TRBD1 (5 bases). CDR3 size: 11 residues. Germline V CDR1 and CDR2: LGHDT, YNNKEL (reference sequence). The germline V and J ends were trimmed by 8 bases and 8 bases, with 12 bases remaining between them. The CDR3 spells CASASGRGYTF. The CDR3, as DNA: TGTGCCAGCGCCTCAGGGAGGGGCTACACCTTC.

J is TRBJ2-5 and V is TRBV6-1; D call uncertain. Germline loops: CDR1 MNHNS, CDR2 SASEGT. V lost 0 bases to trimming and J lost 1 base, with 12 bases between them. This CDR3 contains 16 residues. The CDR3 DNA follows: TGTGCCAGCAGTGAAGCGGGGTTGACAACCCAAGAGACCCAGTACTTC. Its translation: CASSEAGLTTQETQYF.

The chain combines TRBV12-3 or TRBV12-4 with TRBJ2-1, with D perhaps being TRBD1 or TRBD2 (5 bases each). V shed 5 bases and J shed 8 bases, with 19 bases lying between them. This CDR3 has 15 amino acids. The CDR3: CASSRSAALGDEQFF. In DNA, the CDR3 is TGTGCCAGCAGTCGATCGGCCGCACTAGGGGATGAGCAGTTCTTC.

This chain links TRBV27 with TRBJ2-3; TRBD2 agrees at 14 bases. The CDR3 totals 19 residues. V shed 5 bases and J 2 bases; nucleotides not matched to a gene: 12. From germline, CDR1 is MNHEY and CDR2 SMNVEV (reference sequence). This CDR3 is CASSPRSGLAGGTTDTQYF. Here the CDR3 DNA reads TGTGCCAGCAGTCCCCGGAGCGGACTAGCGGGAGGCACCACAGATACGCAGTATTTT.

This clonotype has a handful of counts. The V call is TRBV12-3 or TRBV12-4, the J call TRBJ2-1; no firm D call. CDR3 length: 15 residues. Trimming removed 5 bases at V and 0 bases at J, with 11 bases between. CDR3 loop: CASSPLDPSYNEQFF. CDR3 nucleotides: TGTGCCAGCAGTCCCCTGGACCCCTCCTACAATGAGCAGTTCTTC.

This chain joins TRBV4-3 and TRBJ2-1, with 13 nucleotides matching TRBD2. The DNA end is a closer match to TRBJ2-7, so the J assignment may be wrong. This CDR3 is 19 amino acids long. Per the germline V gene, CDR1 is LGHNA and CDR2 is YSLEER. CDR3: CASSQDSRLAGGTYNEQYF. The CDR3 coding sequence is TGCGCCAGCAGCCAAGACAGCCGACTAGCGGGAGGCACCTACAATGAGCAGTACTTC.

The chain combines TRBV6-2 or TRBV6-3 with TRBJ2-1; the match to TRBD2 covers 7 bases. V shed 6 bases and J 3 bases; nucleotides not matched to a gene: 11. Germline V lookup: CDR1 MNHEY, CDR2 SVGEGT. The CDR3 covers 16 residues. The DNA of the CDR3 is TGTGCCAGCAGCCTCTACGTGGGAGGGGACTACAATGAGCAGTTCTTC. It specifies CASSLYVGGDYNEQFF.

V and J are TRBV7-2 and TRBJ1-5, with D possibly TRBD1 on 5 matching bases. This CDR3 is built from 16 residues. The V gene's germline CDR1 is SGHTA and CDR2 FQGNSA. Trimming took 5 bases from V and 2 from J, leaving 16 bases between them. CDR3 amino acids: CASSPQVGGGNQPQHF. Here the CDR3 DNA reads TGTGCCAGCAGCCCCCAAGTAGGAGGGGGCAATCAGCCCCAGCATTTT.

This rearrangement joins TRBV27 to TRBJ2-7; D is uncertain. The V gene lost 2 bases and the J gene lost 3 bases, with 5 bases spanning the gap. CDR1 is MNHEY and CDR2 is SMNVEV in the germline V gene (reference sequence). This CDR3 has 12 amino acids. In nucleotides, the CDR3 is TGTGCCAGCAGTTTACCAATCTACGAGCAGTACTTC. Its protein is CASSLPIYEQYF.

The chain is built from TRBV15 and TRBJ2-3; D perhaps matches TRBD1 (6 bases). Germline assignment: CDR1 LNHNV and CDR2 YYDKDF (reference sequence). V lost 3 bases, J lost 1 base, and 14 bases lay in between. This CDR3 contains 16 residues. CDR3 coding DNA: TGTGCCACCAGCAGCTACAGGGTCCTAGGCACAGATACGCAGTATTTT. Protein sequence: CATSSYRVLGTDTQYF.

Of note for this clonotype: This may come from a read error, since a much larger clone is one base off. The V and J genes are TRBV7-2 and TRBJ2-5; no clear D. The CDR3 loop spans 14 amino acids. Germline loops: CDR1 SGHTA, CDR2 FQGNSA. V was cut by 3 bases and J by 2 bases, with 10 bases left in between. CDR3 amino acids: CASSLYQPQETQYF. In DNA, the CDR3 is TGTGCCAGCAGCTTGTACCAGCCTCAAGAGACCCAGTACTTC.

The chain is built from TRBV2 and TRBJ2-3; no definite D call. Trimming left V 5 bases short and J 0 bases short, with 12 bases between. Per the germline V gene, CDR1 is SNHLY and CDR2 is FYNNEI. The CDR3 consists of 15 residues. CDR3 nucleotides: TGTGCCAGCAGTAACGGCCAGCAGAGCACAGATACGCAGTATTTT. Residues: CASSNGQQSTDTQYF.

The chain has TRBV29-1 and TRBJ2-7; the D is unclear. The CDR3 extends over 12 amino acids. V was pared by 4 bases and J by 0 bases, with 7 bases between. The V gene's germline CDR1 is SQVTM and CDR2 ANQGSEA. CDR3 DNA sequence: TGCAGCGTTGGGCCGTACTCCTACGAGCAGTACTTC. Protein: CSVGPYSYEQYF.

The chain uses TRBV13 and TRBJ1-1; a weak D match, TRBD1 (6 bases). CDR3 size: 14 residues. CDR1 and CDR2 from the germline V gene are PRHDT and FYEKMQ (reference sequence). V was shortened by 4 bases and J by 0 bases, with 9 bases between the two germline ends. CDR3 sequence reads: CASSWGHLNTEAFF. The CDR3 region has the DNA TGTGCCAGCAGCTGGGGACATTTGAACACTGAAGCTTTCTTT.

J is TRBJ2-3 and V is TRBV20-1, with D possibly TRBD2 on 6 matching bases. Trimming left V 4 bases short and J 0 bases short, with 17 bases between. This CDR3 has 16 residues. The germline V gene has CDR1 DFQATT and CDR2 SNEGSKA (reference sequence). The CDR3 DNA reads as TGCAGTGCTACCGGCCCGGGACTCAGAAGCACAGATACGCAGTATTTT. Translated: CSATGPGLRSTDTQYF.

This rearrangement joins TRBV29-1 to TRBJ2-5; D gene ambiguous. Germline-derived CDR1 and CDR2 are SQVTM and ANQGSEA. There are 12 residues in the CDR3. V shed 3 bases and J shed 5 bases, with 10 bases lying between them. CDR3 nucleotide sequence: TGCAGCGTTGACGTAGGGCGGGAGACCCAGTACTTC. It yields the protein CSVDVGRETQYF.

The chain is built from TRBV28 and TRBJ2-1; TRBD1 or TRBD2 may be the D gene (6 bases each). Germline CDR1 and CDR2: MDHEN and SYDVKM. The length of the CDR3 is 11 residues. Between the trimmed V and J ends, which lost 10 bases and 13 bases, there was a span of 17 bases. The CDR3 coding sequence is TGTGCCACCCAGGAGGGGGAGACCCAGTTCTTC. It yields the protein CATQEGETQFF.

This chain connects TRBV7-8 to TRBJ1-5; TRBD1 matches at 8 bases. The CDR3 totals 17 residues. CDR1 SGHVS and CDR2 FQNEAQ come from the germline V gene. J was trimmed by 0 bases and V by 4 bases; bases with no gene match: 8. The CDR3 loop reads CASSSGPGQDSNQPQHF. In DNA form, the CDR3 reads TGTGCCAGCAGCTCGGGACCGGGACAGGATAGCAATCAGCCCCAGCATTTT.

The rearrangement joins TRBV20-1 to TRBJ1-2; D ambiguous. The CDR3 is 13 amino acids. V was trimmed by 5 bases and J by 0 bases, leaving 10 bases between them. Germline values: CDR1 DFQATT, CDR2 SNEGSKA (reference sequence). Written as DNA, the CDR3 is TGCAGTGCTGTGACGGATCCTAACTATGGCTACACCTTC. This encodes CSAVTDPNYGYTF.

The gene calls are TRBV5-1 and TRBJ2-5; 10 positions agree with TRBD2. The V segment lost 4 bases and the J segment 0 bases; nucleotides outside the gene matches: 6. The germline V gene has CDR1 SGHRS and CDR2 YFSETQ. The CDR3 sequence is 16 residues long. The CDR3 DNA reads TGCGCCAGCAGCATTGGACTAGCGGTGTACCAAGAGACCCAGTACTTC. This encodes CASSIGLAVYQETQYF.

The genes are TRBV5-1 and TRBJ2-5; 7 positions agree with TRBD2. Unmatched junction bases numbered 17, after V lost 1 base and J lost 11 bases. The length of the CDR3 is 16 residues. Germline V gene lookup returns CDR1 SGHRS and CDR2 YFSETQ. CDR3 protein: CASSLPGDYAVNEQYF. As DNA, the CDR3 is TGCGCCAGCAGCTTGCCCGGGGACTACGCCGTCAATGAGCAGTACTTC. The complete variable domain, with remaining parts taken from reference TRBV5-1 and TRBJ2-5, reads KAGVTQTPRYLIKTRGQQVTLSCSPISGHRSVSWYQQTPGQGLQFLFEYFSETQRNKGNFPGRFSGRQFSNSRSEMNVSTLELGDSALYLCASSLPGDYAVNEQYFGPGTRLLVL.

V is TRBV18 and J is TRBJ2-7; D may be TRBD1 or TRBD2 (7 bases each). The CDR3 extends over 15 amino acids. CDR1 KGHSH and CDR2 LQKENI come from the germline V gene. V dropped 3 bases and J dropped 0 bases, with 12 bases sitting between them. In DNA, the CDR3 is TGTGCCAGCTCACCGGGAGGGGACAGCTCCTACGAGCAGTACGTC. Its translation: CASSPGGDSSYEQYV.

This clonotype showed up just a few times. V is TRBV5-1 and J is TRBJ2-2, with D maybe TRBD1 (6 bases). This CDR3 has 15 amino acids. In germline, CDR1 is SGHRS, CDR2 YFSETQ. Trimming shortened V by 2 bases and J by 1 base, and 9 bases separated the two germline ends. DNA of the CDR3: TGCGCCAGCAGCTTTGAGACAGGGAACACCGGGGAGCTGTTTTTT. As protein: CASSFETGNTGELFF.